This T cell receptor beta chain was obtained from a study of OX40 agonist ivuxolimab in advanced cancers. There are 12 residues in the CDR3. Deletions cut 4 bases from V and 0 bases from J, with 4 bases between. CDR1 and CDR2 (germline): SGHNT, YENEEA. The data were produced by immunoSEQ multiplex PCR, yet TCRdb's version contains in-frame clones alone and is incomplete. The sample lists 49,000 or so clones, approximately 88% occurring once. This TCR was recovered from an adult with an advanced solid tumor such as melanoma, head and neck, liver or kidney cancer. V and J are TRBV11-3 and TRBJ2-7; D is ambiguous. Sequenced material: CD4+ or CD8+ T cells sorted from blood, taken in a trial of the OX40 agonist ivuxolimab. CDR3: CASSYSSYEQYF. Written as DNA, the CDR3 is TGTGCCAGCAGCTATAGCTCCTACGAGCAGTACTTC.